Below, 14 T cell receptor beta chains from the same sample are listed, as sequenced in a study of beta chain features in type 1 diabetes. Every isolated RNA sample was fully reverse transcribed, so sequencing captured expressed TCRB transcripts. Assay: immunoSEQ multiplex PCR; the TCRdb copy retains only in-frame clones and omits some. Here the sample spans about 930,000 clones, roughly 15% being singletons. The sequenced sample was naive CD4+ T cells from blood. These TCRs come from a woman between 18 and 29 years old in good health.

J is TRBJ2-7 and V is TRBV29-1, with 7 bases aligning to TRBD1. This CDR3 comprises 13 residues. V was clipped by 8 bases and J by 6 bases; unmatched bases: 13. CDR1 is SQVTM, CDR2 ANQGSEA, per germline. This chain's CDR3 is CSFRQGTDREQYF. The DNA of the CDR3 is TGCAGCTTCCGACAGGGCACCGATCGCGAGCAGTACTTC.

This chain connects TRBV28 to TRBJ2-5; D perhaps matches TRBD2 (5 bases). V lost 4 bases, J lost 2 bases, and 23 bases lay in between. The CDR3 has 18 residues. CDR1 is MDHEN, CDR2 SYDVKM, per germline. This chain's CDR3 is CASSSQRRAGWQQETQYF. CDR3 nucleotide sequence: TGTGCCAGCAGTTCACAACGGCGGGCGGGCTGGCAACAAGAGACCCAGTACTTC.

In its sample, this clone was seen a few times. The rearrangement uses TRBV28 and TRBJ2-7; no reliable D call. Trimming took off 2 bases at V and 8 bases at J, with 7 bases between the two ends. Germline V CDR1 and CDR2: MDHEN, SYDVKM. The CDR3 spans 11 residues. CDR3 protein: CASSLGQKQYF. The DNA of the CDR3 is TGTGCCAGCAGTTTAGGGCAGAAGCAGTACTTC.

This clone was observed a handful of times. The chain is built from TRBV7-2 and TRBJ2-2, with 7 bases matching TRBD1. CDR1 and CDR2 (germline): SGHTA, FQGNSA. This CDR3 region has 17 residues. V lost 0 bases, J lost 0 bases, and 4 bases stayed unmatched. The CDR3 DNA reads as TGTGCCAGCAGCTTAGCAGGGGGCCCAACGAACACCGGGGAGCTGTTTTTT. Translating gives CASSLAGGPTNTGELFF.

This clone was seen only a few times. The chain carries TRBV18 and TRBJ2-3; 9 bases fit TRBD1. V lost 3 bases and J lost 5; bases outside the gene matches: 6. Germline-derived CDR1 and CDR2 are KGHSH and LQKENI. The CDR3 is 15 amino acids. CDR3 protein: CASSPKDRGEDTQYF. The CDR3 DNA sequence: TGTGCCAGCTCACCTAAGGACAGGGGCGAAGATACGCAGTATTTT.

The chain uses TRBV10-3 and TRBJ1-5; perhaps TRBD1 as D (5 bases). Trimming shortened V by 8 bases and J by 6 bases, and 14 bases separated the two germline ends. This CDR3 is 13 amino acids long. Germline-derived CDR1 and CDR2 are ENHRY and SYGVKD. CDR3 region: CAIGGGTVQPQHF. CDR3 coding DNA: TGTGCCATCGGTGGGGGGACGGTTCAGCCCCAGCATTTT.

This chain connects TRBV18 to TRBJ2-1; possibly TRBD2 for D (5 bases). The CDR3 loop spans 13 amino acids. From germline, CDR1 is KGHSH and CDR2 LQKENI. V lost 0 bases and J 15 bases, leaving 15 bases between the germline ends. CDR3 in amino acids: CASSPPSGSRGFF. The CDR3 bases are TGTGCCAGCTCACCACCTAGTGGCTCTCGGGGGTTCTTC.

This clone occurred a few times. The rearrangement joins TRBV5-4 to TRBJ2-2; D uncertain. The V end lost 5 bases, the J end lost 4 bases, and 15 bases lay between the germline ends. CDR3 size: 15 residues. The germline CDR1 and CDR2 sequences are SGHNT and YYREEE (reference sequence). CDR3 sequence reads: CASRPAFRGTGELFF. In nucleotides, the CDR3 is TGTGCCAGCAGACCCGCATTCCGTGGCACCGGGGAGCTGTTTTTT.

CDR3 in DNA: TGCGCCAGCAGCCGCCGGACAGAAGAGACCCAGTACTTC. Residues: CASSRRTEETQYF. The chain joins TRBV5-1 to TRBJ2-5; D is possibly TRBD1 (6 bases). The germline gives CDR1 SGHRS, CDR2 YFSETQ. The V and J ends lost 4 bases and 3 bases respectively, with 10 bases between them. CDR3 length: 13 amino acids.

The table lists this clone with a few counts. The chain has TRBV21-1 and TRBJ2-3. TRBV21-1 is recorded as a pseudogene. The CDR3 length is 12 residues. The CDR3 DNA sequence: TGTGCCAGCGGGTATATTCAAGATACGCAGTATTTT. This encodes CASGYIQDTQYF.

The V gene is TRBV18, the J gene TRBJ1-3; D not resolved. Germline V lookup: CDR1 KGHSH, CDR2 LQKENI. Deletions cut 3 bases from V and 0 bases from J, with 15 bases between. The CDR3 is made up of 17 amino acids. The CDR3 bases are TGTGCCAGCTCACCCCCAGTGAAGCTCAGCTCTGGAAACACCATATATTTT. Its translation: CASSPPVKLSSGNTIYF.

The V gene is TRBV19, the J gene TRBJ1-4, with a possible D match to TRBD1 (5 bases). Germline V CDR1 and CDR2: LNHDA, SQIVND (reference sequence). The V and J ends lost 8 bases and 2 bases respectively, with 9 bases between them. This CDR3 is 13 amino acids long. The CDR3: CASSRQTNEKLFF. As DNA, the CDR3 is TGTGCCAGTTCTAGACAGACTAATGAAAAACTGTTTTTT.

The genes are TRBV4-3 and TRBJ2-1, with D unclear. V lost 1 base, J lost 5 bases, and 12 bases lay in between. The CDR3 length is 15 residues. The germline V gene encodes CDR1 LGHNA and CDR2 YSLEER. DNA of the CDR3: TGCGCCAGCAGCCAAGGGCTAGTCCCCAACAATGAGCAGTTCTTC. This sequence encodes CASSQGLVPNNEQFF.

V and J are TRBV7-2 and TRBJ1-4; maybe TRBD1 (6 bases). CDR3 size: 16 residues. CDR1 SGHTA and CDR2 FQGNSA come from the germline V gene. V lost 2 bases and J lost 1, with 11 bases in between. The CDR3 DNA reads TGTGCCAGCAGCTTACTGGGGGGCGGAACTAATGAAAAACTGTTTTTT. Translating it yields CASSLLGGGTNEKLFF.